This passage covers 9 T cell receptor beta chains from one sample sequenced in a study of Ad26.COV2.S vaccination and SARS-CoV-2 variants. Treatment given: around 19 received Ad26.COV2.S at low or high dose, single or two shots; about five received placebo; per-sample allocation not given. The samples date from day 63 after the first vaccine or placebo injection. Clones were sequenced by immunoSEQ multiplex PCR, and TCRdb holds only the in-frame ones, with some missing. The data hold around 400,000 clones, with about 80% observed a single time. The sample consisted of peripheral blood, taken in a trial of Ad26.COV2.S vaccine versus placebo. The receptors originated from a person between 18 and 60 years old who received the Ad26.COV2.S COVID-19 vaccine or a placebo.

This chain joins TRBV4-3 and TRBJ2-5, with 9 positions matching TRBD2. V dropped 2 bases and J dropped 5; count of bases not matched to a gene: 6. CDR3 size: 15 residues. CDR1 LGHNA and CDR2 YSLEER come from the germline V gene. CDR3 residues: CASSQWLAGKETQYF. CDR3 DNA: TGCGCCAGCAGCCAATGGCTAGCGGGGAAGGAGACCCAGTACTTC.

This chain joins TRBV7-9 and TRBJ2-7; 9 bases agree with TRBD1. The ends lost 5 bases at V and 7 bases at J; junction bases unmatched: 12. Germline-derived CDR1 and CDR2 are SEHNR and FQNEAQ (reference sequence). The CDR3 runs 15 residues. CDR3 DNA: TGTGCCAGCAGCGACGTTGGACAGGGGATCGGTGAGCAGTACTTC. This codes for CASSDVGQGIGEQYF.

The table lists this clone with a count of one. This chain links TRBV5-4 with TRBJ2-3; 10 bases are a match to TRBD1. The J segment lost 6 bases and the V segment lost 10 bases, leaving 11 bases of the junction unmatched. This CDR3 is 14 amino acids long. Germline V lookup: CDR1 SGHNT, CDR2 YYREEE (reference sequence). This chain's CDR3 is CAGLRTGGDDTQYF. In nucleotides, the CDR3 is TGTGCCGGATTACGGACAGGGGGGGACGATACGCAGTATTTT.

This chain links TRBV19 with TRBJ2-2; no definite D call. The CDR3 loop spans 13 amino acids. Trimming left V 2 bases short and J 3 bases short, with 4 bases between. CDR1 and CDR2 from the germline V gene are LNHDA and SQIVND (reference sequence). DNA for the CDR3: TGTGCCAGTAGTATAACGGACACCGGGGAGCTGTTTTTT. Encoded protein: CASSITDTGELFF.

This clone appeared once. The rearrangement joins TRBV7-3 to TRBJ2-5; either TRBD1 or TRBD2 may supply D (5 bases each). With 5 bases removed from V and 1 base from J, the gap between germline ends came to 8 bases. Germline V gene sequence: CDR1 SGHTA, CDR2 FQGTGA. The CDR3 length is 13 residues. CDR3 sequence reads: CASSRDLQETQYF. The CDR3 nucleotides read TGTGCCAGCAGCCGGGACCTCCAAGAGACCCAGTACTTC.

The chain has TRBV11-2 and TRBJ1-4; TRBD1 matches 7 bases. Trimming at V came to 5 bases and at J to 0 bases, leaving 9 bases not matched to a gene. Germline V gives CDR1 SGHAT, CDR2 FQNNGV. The CDR3 contains 17 residues. This chain's CDR3 is CASSPGGGRATNEKLFF. For the CDR3, the DNA is TGTGCCAGCAGCCCAGGGGGGGGGCGAGCAACTAATGAAAAACTGTTTTTT.

The chain recombines TRBV15 with TRBJ1-5; tentatively, D is TRBD1 (6 bases). Germline assignment: CDR1 LNHNV and CDR2 YYDKDF (reference sequence). The CDR3 consists of 17 residues. V was trimmed by 0 bases and J by 3 bases, leaving 15 bases between them. CDR3 bases: TGTGCCACCAGCAGAGATAGGTGGAGGGGGATCAATCAGCCCCAGCATTTT. Translation gives CATSRDRWRGINQPQHF.

The rearrangement uses TRBV29-1 and TRBJ2-7, with D possibly TRBD1 on 6 matching bases. The germline gives CDR1 SQVTM, CDR2 ANQGSEA. This CDR3 spans 13 amino acids. V was cut by 4 bases and J by 5 bases, with 15 bases left in between. CDR3 nucleotide sequence: TGCAGCGTTGTGGGGCAGGGGCGAAACGAGCAGTACTTC. It translates to CSVVGQGRNEQYF.

The chain uses TRBV10-1 and TRBJ2-3; 7 bases are shared with TRBD2. The CDR3 runs to 14 residues. Trimming took 3 bases from V and 5 from J; bases not matched to a gene: 5. Germline CDR1 is WNHNN and CDR2 is SYGVQD (reference sequence). CDR3 sequence: CASSDGGRGDTQYF. In nucleotides, the CDR3 is TGCGCCAGCAGTGACGGCGGGAGAGGAGATACGCAGTATTTT.